This passage covers 10 T cell receptor beta chains from one sample sequenced in a study of brain T cells in children with intractable seizures. Time point given: blood from clinic visit 5 months post-surgery; TSC patient then seizure free. Generated by immunoSEQ multiplex PCR, the TCRdb table keeps only in-frame clones and is missing some. The sample holds about 350,000 clones, about 93% seen once. The specimen was peripheral blood, collected more than 4 months after surgery. The receptor set was obtained from a boy younger than two with tuberous sclerosis and intractable seizures.

J is TRBJ2-1 and V is TRBV2, with D perhaps matching TRBD1 (5 bases). CDR1 is SNHLY, CDR2 FYNNEI, per germline. The CDR3 is made up of 14 amino acids. Trimming took 3 bases from V and 4 from J, leaving 10 bases between them. CDR3 nucleotides: TGTGCCAGCAGTGACGCGACAGTATACAATGAGCAGTTCTTC. It codes for CASSDATVYNEQFF.

The chain carries TRBV7-9 and TRBJ2-1; 10 bases align to TRBD1. There are 17 residues in the CDR3. CDR1 is SEHNR, CDR2 FQNEAQ, per germline (reference sequence). Trimming removed 5 bases from V and 4 bases from J; junction bases left unmatched: 11. The CDR3 loop reads CASSTPPGQGSYNEQFF. The CDR3, as DNA: TGTGCCAGCAGCACTCCTCCGGGACAGGGGAGTTACAATGAGCAGTTCTTC. The full variable domain, completed using reference TRBV7-9 and TRBJ2-1, is DTGVSQNPRHKITKRGQNVTFRCDPISEHNRLYWYRQTLGQGPEFLTYFQNEAQLEKSRLLSDRFSAERPKGSFSTLEIQRTEQGDSAMYLCASSTPPGQGSYNEQFFGPGTRLTVL.

The chain links TRBV30 to TRBJ1-6; D possibly corresponds to TRBD1 (5 bases). Germline V gene data show CDR1 as GTSNPN and CDR2 as SVGIG (reference sequence). V was pared by 4 bases and J by 9 bases, with 16 bases between. The CDR3 runs to 14 residues. DNA for the CDR3: TGTGCCTGGAATTGGGGGACCAGAGGTTCACCCCTCCACTTT. Its translation: CAWNWGTRGSPLHF.

The chain employs TRBV12-3 or TRBV12-4 and TRBJ2-1; a weak D match, TRBD2 (7 bases). The CDR3 runs to 11 residues. V lost 8 bases, J lost 10 bases, and 12 bases lay in between. The CDR3 DNA is TGTGCCAGCGGGGGGGCCTGGGAGCAGTTCTTC. It encodes CASGGAWEQFF.

V and J are TRBV4-1 and TRBJ2-1; TRBD2 aligns across 8 bases. The J segment lost 5 bases and the V segment lost 2 bases, leaving 8 bases of the junction unmatched. Germline assignment: CDR1 MGHRA and CDR2 YSYEKL. This CDR3 comprises 16 residues. CDR3 region: CASSQFRGSGNNEQFF. The CDR3 DNA reads as TGCGCCAGCAGCCAATTCCGGGGTAGCGGGAACAATGAGCAGTTCTTC.

CDR3 DNA: TGTGCCAGCTCACCAACGGACGGTTCCTACGAGCAGTACTTC. Translation gives CASSPTDGSYEQYF. V gene TRBV18 combines with J gene TRBJ2-7; D uncertain. V was cut by 2 bases and J by 1 base, with 9 bases left in between. CDR1 KGHSH and CDR2 LQKENI come from the germline V gene. The CDR3 runs to 14 residues.

The V and J genes are TRBV7-6 and TRBJ1-1; tentative D call: TRBD1 (6 bases). The V end lost 1 base, the J end lost 5 bases, and 14 bases lay between the germline ends. The CDR3 consists of 15 residues. Germline V gene sequence: CDR1 SGHVS, CDR2 FNYEAQ. The CDR3 protein is CASSLVLGGVTEAFF. The CDR3 coding sequence is TGTGCCAGCAGCTTAGTGTTAGGGGGTGTTACTGAAGCTTTCTTT.

The chain links TRBV3-1 (or the pseudogene TRBV3-2) to TRBJ1-5, with 7 bases that match TRBD1. The V segment lost 0 bases and the J segment 3 bases; nucleotides outside the gene matches: 11. The germline V gene encodes CDR1 LGHDT and CDR2 YNNKEL (reference sequence). The CDR3 contains 18 residues. The CDR3 bases are TGTGCCAGCAGCCAAGATGGGACAGAGGGGGGAGACAATCAGCCCCAGCATTTT. Its translation is CASSQDGTEGGDNQPQHF.

This clone occurred a few times. The chain couples TRBV29-1 to TRBJ2-1, with a possible D match to TRBD2 (6 bases). The V end lost 4 bases, the J end lost 7 bases, and 14 bases lay between the germline ends. Germline assignment: CDR1 SQVTM and CDR2 ANQGSEA. The CDR3 extends over 13 amino acids. This CDR3 reads CSVGSRRGNEQFF. The CDR3 DNA reads as TGCAGCGTTGGATCACGCCGGGGGAATGAGCAGTTCTTC.

This sequence joins TRBV25-1 and TRBJ2-1; either TRBD1 or TRBD2 may fit D (5 bases each). Germline lookup yields CDR1 MGHDK and CDR2 SYGVNS. The germline V and J ends were trimmed by 4 bases and 6 bases, with 13 bases remaining between them. The CDR3 has 14 amino acids. The CDR3 sequence is CASSVTGGFNEQFF. CDR3 sequence (DNA): TGTGCCAGCAGTGTAACAGGCGGGTTCAATGAGCAGTTCTTC.